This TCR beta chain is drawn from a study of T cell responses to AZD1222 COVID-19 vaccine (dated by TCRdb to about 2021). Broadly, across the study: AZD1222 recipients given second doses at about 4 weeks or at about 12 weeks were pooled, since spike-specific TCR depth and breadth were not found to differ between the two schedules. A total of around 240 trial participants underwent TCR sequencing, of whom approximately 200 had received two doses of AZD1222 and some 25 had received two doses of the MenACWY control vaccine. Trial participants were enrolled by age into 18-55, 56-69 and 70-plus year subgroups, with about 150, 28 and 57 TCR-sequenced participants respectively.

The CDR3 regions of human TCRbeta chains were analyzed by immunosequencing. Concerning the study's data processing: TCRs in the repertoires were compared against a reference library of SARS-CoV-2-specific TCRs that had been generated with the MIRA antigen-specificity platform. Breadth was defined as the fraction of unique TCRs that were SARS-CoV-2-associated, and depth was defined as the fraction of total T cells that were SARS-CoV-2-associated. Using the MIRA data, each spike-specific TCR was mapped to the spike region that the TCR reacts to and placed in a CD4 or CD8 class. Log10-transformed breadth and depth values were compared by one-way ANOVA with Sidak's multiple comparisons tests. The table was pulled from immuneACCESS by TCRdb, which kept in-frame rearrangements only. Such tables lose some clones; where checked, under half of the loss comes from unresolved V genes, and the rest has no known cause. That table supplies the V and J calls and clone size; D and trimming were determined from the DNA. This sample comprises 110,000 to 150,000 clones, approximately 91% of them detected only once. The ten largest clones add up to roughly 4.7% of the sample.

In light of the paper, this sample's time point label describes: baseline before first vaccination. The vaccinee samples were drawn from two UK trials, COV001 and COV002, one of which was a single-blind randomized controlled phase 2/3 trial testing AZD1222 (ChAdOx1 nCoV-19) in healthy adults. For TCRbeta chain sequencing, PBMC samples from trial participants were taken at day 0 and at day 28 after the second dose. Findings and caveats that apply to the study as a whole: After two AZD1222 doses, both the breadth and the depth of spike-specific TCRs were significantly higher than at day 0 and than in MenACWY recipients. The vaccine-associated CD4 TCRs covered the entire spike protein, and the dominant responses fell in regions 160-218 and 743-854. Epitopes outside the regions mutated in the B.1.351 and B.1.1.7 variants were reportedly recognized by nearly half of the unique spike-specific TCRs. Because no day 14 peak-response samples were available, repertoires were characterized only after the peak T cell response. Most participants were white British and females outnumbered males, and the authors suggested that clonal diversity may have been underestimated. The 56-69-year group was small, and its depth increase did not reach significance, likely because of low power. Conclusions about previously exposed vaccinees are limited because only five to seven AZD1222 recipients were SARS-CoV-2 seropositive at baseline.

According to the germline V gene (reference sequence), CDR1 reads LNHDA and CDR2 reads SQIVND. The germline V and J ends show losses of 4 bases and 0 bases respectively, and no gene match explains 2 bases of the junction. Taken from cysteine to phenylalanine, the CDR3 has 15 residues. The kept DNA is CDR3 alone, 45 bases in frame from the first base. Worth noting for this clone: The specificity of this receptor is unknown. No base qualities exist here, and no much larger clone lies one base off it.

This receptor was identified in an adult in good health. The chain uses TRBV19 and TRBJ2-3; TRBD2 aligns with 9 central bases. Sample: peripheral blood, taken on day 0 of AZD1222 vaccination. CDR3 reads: CASSSGRASTDTQYF. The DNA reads TGTGCCAGTAGTAGCGGGAGGGCTAGCACAGATACGCAGTATTTT.